This T cell receptor beta chain was sequenced for a study of OX40 agonist ivuxolimab in advanced cancers. Clones were sequenced by immunoSEQ multiplex PCR, and TCRdb holds only the in-frame ones, with some missing. The sample records about 78,000 clones, 84% being singletons. Germline assignment: CDR1 MNHNS and CDR2 SASEGT. The CDR3 loop spans 13 amino acids. The V end lost 7 bases, the J end lost 2 bases, and 10 bases lay between the germline ends. The clonotype was recovered from an adult with an advanced solid tumor such as melanoma, head and neck, liver or kidney cancer. The rearrangement links TRBV6-1 to TRBJ2-3; perhaps TRBD2 as D (6 bases). The sequencing here drew on CD4+ or CD8+ T cells sorted from blood, taken in a trial of the OX40 agonist ivuxolimab. The CDR3 sequence is CASMWGVTDTQYF. The CDR3 DNA reads as TGTGCCAGCATGTGGGGGGTCACAGATACGCAGTATTTT.